The rows below give T cell receptor beta chains drawn from one sample of a study of T cell responses to AZD1222 COVID-19 vaccine. Here immunoSEQ multiplex PCR was the method, and the copy in TCRdb shows in-frame clones only, minus some. The sample carries about 180,000 clones, around nine tenths recorded once. Material: peripheral blood, obtained on day 0 of AZD1222 vaccination. All receptors derive from an adult in good health. The CDR3 runs from the conserved cysteine through the conserved F or W. The D gene is left open where the match is weak.

-	TRBJ1-1	TRBV30	CAWSRRGDTEAFF	TGTGCCTGGAGCCGCCGTGGGGACACTGAAGCTTTCTTT
-	TRBJ1-6	TRBV2	CASRLDRGNSPLHF	TGTGCCAGCAGGCTGGACAGAGGGAATTCACCCCTCCACTTT
-	TRBJ1-5	TRBV28	CASSPQGLNQPQHF	TGTGCCAGCAGTCCACAGGGACTTAATCAGCCCCAGCATTTT
-	TRBJ2-3	TRBV29-1	CSLRDSRLDTQYF	TGCAGCCTCCGGGACTCCCGTTTAGATACGCAGTATTTT
-	TRBJ1-3	TRBV6-5	CASSSESGNTIYF	TGTGCCAGCAGTTCCGAGAGTGGAAACACCATATATTTT
-	TRBJ1-2	TRBV7-8	CASSLEGEGGNYGYTF	TGTGCCAGCAGCTTGGAGGGGGAGGGCGGTAACTATGGCTACACCTTC
TRBD1	TRBJ1-2	TRBV7-8	CASSPYLWGQGAGGYTF	TGTGCCAGCAGCCCGTACTTGTGGGGACAGGGGGCGGGTGGCTACACCTTC
TRBD2	TRBJ2-5	TRBV9	CASSVDGRGGETQYF	TGTGCCAGCAGCGTAGATGGGCGGGGGGGAGAGACCCAGTACTTC
-	TRBJ2-7	TRBV5-4	CASSLESIPYEQYF	TGTGCCAGCAGCTTGGAGTCCATCCCCTACGAGCAGTACTTC
-	TRBJ1-5	TRBV20-1	CSGSRDPNLNQPQHF	TGCAGTGGTAGTCGGGACCCAAATTTAAATCAGCCCCAGCATTTT
-	TRBJ2-7	TRBV25-1	CASSEYHEQYF	TGTGCCAGCAGTGAATACCACGAGCAGTACTTC
-	TRBJ2-5	TRBV6-5	CASSLTSRETQYF	TGTGCCAGCAGTCTCACTAGTAGGGAGACCCAGTACTTC
-	TRBJ1-5	TRBV5-6	CAGGGRGYQPQHF	TGTGCCGGGGGTGGCAGGGGCTATCAGCCCCAGCATTTT